This paragraph covers one TCR beta chain sequence. These data belong to a study of blood T cell repertoires in COVID-19. Using immunoSEQ multiplex PCR, the repertoire was profiled, and TCRdb retains in-frame clones only, with some absent. The table has over 200,000 clones, around 90% seen once. The sample consisted of peripheral blood. The source is a man aged 25 to 45 with COVID-19, enrolled during active disease.

The CDR3, as DNA: TGTGCCAGACTCGTCAGACAGGGTCTTGGCTACACCTTC. Translating it yields CARLVRQGLGYTF. This chain links TRBV2 with TRBJ1-2; TRBD1 agrees at 7 bases. There are 13 residues in the CDR3. Germline V gene lookup returns CDR1 SNHLY and CDR2 FYNNEI. V trimming: 9 bases; J trimming: 7 bases; junction bases outside the gene matches: 11.